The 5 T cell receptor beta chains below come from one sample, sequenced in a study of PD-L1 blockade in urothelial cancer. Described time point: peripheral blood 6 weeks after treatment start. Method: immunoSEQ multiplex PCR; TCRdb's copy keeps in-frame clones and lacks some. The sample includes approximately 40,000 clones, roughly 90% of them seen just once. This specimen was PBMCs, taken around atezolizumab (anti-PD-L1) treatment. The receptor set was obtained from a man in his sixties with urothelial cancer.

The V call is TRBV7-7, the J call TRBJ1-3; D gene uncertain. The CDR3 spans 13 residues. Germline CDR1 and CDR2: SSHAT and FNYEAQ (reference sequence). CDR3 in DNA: TGTGCTAGCGCATCCTCTCCGGGGAACACCATATATTTT. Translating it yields CASASSPGNTIYF. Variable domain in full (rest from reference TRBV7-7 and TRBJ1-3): GAGVSQSPRYKVTKRGQDVTLRCDPISSHATLYWYQQALGQGPEFLTYFNYEAQPDKSGLPSDRFSAERPEGSISTLTIQRTEQRDSAMYRCASASSPGNTIYFGEGSWLTVV.

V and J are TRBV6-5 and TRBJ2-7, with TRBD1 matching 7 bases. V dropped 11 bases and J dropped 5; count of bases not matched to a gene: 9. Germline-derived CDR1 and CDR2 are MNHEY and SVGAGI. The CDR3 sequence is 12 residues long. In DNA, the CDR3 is TGTGCCGACAGGGCCAGGAGCCACGAGCAGTACTTC. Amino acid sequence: CADRARSHEQYF.

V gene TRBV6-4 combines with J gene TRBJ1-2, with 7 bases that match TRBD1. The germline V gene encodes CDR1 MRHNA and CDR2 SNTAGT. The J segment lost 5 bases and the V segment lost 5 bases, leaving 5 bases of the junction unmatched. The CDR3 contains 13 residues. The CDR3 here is CASSQGVGYGYTF. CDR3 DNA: TGTGCCAGCAGTCAGGGGGTAGGATATGGCTACACCTTC.

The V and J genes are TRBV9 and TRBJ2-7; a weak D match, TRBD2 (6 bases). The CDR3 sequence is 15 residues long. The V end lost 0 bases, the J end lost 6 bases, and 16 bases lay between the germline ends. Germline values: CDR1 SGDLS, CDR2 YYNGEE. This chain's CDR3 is CASSVGGRDLGEQYF. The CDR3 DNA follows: TGTGCCAGCAGCGTAGGTGGGCGGGATTTAGGCGAGCAGTACTTC.

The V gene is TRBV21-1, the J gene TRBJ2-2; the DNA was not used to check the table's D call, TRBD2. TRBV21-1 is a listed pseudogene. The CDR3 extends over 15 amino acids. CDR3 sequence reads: CASSKRRIPAGELFF. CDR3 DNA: TGTGCCAGCAGCAAACGGAGAATCCCGGCCGGGGAGCTGTTTTTT.